The sequence of this T cell receptor (beta chain) was determined in a study of T-cell reconstitution after alpha-beta-depleted transplantation in children. V shed 5 bases, J shed 0 bases, and the junction held 10 bases outside the gene matches. The CDR3 runs 18 residues. Germline V gives CDR1 SGHVS, CDR2 FNYEAQ. This clonotype was observed a few times. The TCRbeta library was prepared with unique molecular identifiers. TCRdb analysed the PCR reads with MiXCR anew, one entry per CDR3 protein. The sample has about 640,000 distinct CDR3 sequences, under 15% seen once. The specimen was PBMCs, mostly from graft donor cells, collected 360 days after TCRalphabeta/CD19-depleted stem cell transplant. This clonotype was obtained from a male patient younger than 18 who had a stem cell transplant for acute myeloid leukemia, so the T cells may come from the graft donor. The chain is built from TRBV7-6 and TRBJ2-3; 11 positions match TRBD2. This CDR3 is CASSPLRSGRGSTDTQYF. DNA for the CDR3: TGTGCCAGCAGCCCCCTTCGTAGCGGGAGGGGAAGCACAGATACGCAGTATTTT.